This T cell receptor (beta chain) was retrieved from a study of T cells in Graves' hyperthyroidism and ophthalmopathy. In making diagnoses, clinical symptoms, serum thyroxine and TRAb, thyroid ultrasound and orbital computed tomography were all used. The PBMCs were taken from approximately 9 ml of fresh peripheral blood. There were TCR beta CDR3 regions amplified from RNA transcripts. HTBI primers drove first-round RT-PCR of the TCR CDR3. TCRdb re-called the multiplex PCR reads through MiXCR, storing one row per CDR3 protein. The sample comprises hundreds of thousands of distinct CDR3 sequences, more than 15% of which are singletons, and approximately 60% rests with the top ten. V shed 4 bases, J shed 7 bases, and the junction held 26 bases outside the gene matches. CDR1 and CDR2 (germline): MNHEY, SVGAGI. CDR3 length equals 21 residues.

This receptor was taken from a woman aged 60-75 years with Graves' ophthalmopathy. Sample: blood. J is TRBJ1-4 and V is TRBV6-5; 8 bases are shared with TRBD1. Here the CDR3 reads CASSSVPKLLPMDREGEKLFF. The CDR3 DNA reads TGTGCCAGCAGTTCTGTGCCCAAACTTCTCCCGATGGACAGGGAGGGTGAAAAACTGTTTTTT.